The clone carrying this T cell receptor (beta chain) showed up just a few times. In making TCR cDNA, 5'RACE template switching added a universal primer site and UMIs to it. Each CDR3 protein is one row after TCRdb ran MiXCR on the 5' RACE reads. Of nearly 300,000 distinct CDR3 sequences in the sample, around 10% were seen once. V lost 3 bases, J lost 4 bases, and 15 bases lay in between. The CDR3 runs to 15 residues. From germline, CDR1 is SGHTA and CDR2 FQGTGA. The record originates from a study of T cells after yellow fever vaccination. The chain joins TRBV7-3 to TRBJ1-1, with D tentatively TRBD1 (6 bases). The TCR comes from a man in his late teens or twenties who received the YFV17D yellow fever vaccine. The sample in question was CD4+ T cells sorted from PBMCs, obtained 5 days after the yellow fever booster vaccination. The CDR3 region is CASSLGGSLSTEAFF. For the CDR3, the DNA is TGTGCCAGCAGCTTGGGGGGCAGCCTGAGCACTGAAGCTTTCTTT.